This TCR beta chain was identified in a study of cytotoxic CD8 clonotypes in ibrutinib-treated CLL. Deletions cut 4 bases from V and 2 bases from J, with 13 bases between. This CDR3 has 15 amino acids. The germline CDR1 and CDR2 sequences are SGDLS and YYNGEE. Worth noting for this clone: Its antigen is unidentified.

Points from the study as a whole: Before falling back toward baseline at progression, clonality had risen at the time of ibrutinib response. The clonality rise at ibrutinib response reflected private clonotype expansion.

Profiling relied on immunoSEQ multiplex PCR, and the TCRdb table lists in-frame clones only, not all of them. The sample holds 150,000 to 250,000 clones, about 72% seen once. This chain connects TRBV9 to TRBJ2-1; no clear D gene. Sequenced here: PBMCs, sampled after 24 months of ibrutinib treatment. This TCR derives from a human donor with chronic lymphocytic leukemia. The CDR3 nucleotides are TGTGCCAGCAGCTCCTCGGGCCTACCCTACAATGAGCAGTTCTTC. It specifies CASSSSGLPYNEQFF.